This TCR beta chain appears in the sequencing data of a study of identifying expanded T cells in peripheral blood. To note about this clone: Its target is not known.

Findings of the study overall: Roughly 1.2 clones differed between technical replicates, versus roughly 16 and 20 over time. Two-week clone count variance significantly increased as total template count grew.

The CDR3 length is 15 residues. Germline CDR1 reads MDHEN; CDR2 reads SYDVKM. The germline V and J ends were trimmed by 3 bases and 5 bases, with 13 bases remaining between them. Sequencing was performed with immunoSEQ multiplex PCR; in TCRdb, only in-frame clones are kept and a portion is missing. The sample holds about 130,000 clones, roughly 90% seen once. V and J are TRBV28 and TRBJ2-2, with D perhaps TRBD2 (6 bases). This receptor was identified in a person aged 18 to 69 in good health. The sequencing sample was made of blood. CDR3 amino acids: CASSFGGRGTGELFF. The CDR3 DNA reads TGTGCCAGCAGTTTCGGAGGGAGAGGGACCGGGGAGCTGTTTTTT.